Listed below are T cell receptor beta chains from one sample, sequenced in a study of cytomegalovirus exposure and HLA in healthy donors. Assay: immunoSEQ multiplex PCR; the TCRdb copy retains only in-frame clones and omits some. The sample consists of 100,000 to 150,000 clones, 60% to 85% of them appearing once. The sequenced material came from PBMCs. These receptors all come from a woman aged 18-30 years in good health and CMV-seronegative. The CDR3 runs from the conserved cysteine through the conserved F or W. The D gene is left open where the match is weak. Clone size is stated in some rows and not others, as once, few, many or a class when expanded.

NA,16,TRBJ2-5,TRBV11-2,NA,CASSLARLMIQETQYF,TGTGCCAGCAGCTTAGCGCGTTTAATGATACAAGAGACCCAGTACTTC
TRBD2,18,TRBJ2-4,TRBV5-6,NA,CASSSPRGAGGLRNIQYF,TGTGCCAGCAGCTCCCCTCGGGGAGCGGGAGGCTTGAGGAACATTCAGTACTTC
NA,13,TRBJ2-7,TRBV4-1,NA,CASSQDGGYEQYF,TGCGCCAGCAGCCAAGATGGGGGGTACGAGCAGTACTTC
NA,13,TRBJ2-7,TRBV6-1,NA,CASSDASGYEQYF,TGTGCCAGCAGTGATGCATCCGGGTACGAGCAGTACTTC
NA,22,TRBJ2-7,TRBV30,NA,CAWKSVIADGGTPLGPFYEQYF,TGTGCCTGGAAATCTGTTATCGCCGATGGCGGGACTCCCTTGGGGCCCTTCTACGAGCAGTACTTC
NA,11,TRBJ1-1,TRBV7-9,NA,CASIILTGAFF,TGTGCCAGCATCATACTAACGGGGGCTTTCTTT
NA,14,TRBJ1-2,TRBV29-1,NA,CSVVGDPSNYGYTF,TGCAGCGTTGTGGGAGATCCCTCTAACTATGGCTACACCTTC
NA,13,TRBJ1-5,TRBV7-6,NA,CASSLGENQPQHF,TGTGCCAGCAGCTTAGGCGAGAATCAGCCCCAGCATTTT
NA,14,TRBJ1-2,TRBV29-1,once,CSVSGDIPPYGYTF,TGCAGCGTTTCGGGGGATATCCCCCCGTATGGCTACACCTTC
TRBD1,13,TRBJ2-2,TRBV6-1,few,CASSRQGGGELFF,TGTGCCAGCAGTAGACAGGGGGGCGGGGAGCTGTTTTTT
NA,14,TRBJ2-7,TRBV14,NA,CASSLLGTAYEQYF,TGTGCCAGCAGCCTCCTCGGGACTGCCTACGAGCAGTACTTC
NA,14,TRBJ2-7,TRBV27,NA,CASSLQGVIYEQYF,TGTGCCAGCAGTTTGCAGGGTGTCATCTACGAGCAGTACTTC
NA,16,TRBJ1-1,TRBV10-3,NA,CAISAYELTGNTEAFF,TGTGCCATCAGCGCCTATGAACTGACGGGGAACACTGAAGCTTTCTTT
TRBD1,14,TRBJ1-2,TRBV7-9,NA,CASVPGQGAQGYTF,TGTGCCAGCGTCCCGGGACAGGGGGCCCAGGGCTACACCTTC
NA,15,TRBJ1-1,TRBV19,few,CASSKEEGAYTEAFF,TGTGCCAGTAGTAAGGAAGAGGGTGCGTACACTGAAGCTTTCTTT
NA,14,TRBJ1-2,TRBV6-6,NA,CASSDSSRVYGYTF,TGTGCCAGCAGTGACAGTTCAAGAGTCTATGGCTACACCTTC
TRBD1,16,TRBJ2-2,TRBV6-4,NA,CASSDRGPSSGGELFF,TGTGCCAGCAGCGACAGGGGGCCATCATCGGGCGGGGAGCTGTTTTTT
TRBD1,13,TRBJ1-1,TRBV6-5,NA,CASSVTGPDEAFF,TGTGCCAGCAGTGTGACAGGGCCCGATGAAGCTTTCTTT
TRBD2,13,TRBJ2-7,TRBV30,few,CAGLLAGVHEQYF,TGTGCCGGGCTGCTAGCGGGAGTCCACGAGCAGTACTTC
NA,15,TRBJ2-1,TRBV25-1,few,CASSDQGGNYNEQFF,TGTGCCAGCAGTGATCAAGGCGGCAACTACAATGAGCAGTTCTTC
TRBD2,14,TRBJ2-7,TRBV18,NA,CASSPGLASYEQYF,TGTGCCAGCTCACCGGGACTAGCGTCCTACGAGCAGTACTTC
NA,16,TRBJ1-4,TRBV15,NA,CATSRDRAGVDEKLFF,TGTGCCACCAGCAGAGATCGGGCAGGGGTGGATGAAAAACTGTTTTTT
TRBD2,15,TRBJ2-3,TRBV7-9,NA,CASSLAGGETDTQYF,TGTGCCAGCAGCTTAGCGGGGGGGGAAACAGATACGCAGTATTTT
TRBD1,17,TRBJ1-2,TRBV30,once,CAWSRGTGASQNYGYTF,TGTGCCTGGAGTCGGGGGACAGGGGCGAGTCAGAACTATGGCTACACCTTC
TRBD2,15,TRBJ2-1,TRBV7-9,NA,CASSLGTSGYNEQFF,TGTGCCAGCAGCTTAGGGACTAGCGGGTACAATGAGCAGTTCTTC
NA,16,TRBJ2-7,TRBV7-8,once,CASSLKRELTPSRQYF,TGTGCCAGCAGCTTAAAGAGGGAACTTACGCCATCCCGGCAGTACTTC
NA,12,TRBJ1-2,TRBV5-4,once,CASSGNRDGYTF,TGTGCCAGCAGCGGAAACAGAGATGGCTACACCTTC
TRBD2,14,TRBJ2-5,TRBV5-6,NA,CASSSISGEQTQYF,TGTGCCAGCAGCTCAATTAGCGGGGAGCAGACCCAGTACTTC
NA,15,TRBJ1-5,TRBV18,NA,CASSPPKSYNQPQHF,TGTGCCAGCTCACCACCCAAAAGCTACAATCAGCCCCAGCATTTT
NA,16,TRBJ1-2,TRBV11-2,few,CASSLAGGAWNYGYTF,TGTGCCAGCAGCTTAGCTGGGGGCGCGTGGAACTATGGCTACACCTTC
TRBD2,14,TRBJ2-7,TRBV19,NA,CASSEAGGSYEQYF,TGTGCCAGTAGTGAAGCGGGAGGGTCCTACGAGCAGTACTTC
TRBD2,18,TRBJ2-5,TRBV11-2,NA,CASSFRLAGDPDQETQYF,TGTGCCAGCAGCTTTCGACTAGCGGGGGACCCAGACCAAGAGACCCAGTACTTC
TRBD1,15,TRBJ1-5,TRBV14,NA,CASSLEQGINQPQHF,TGTGCCAGCAGCCTGGAACAGGGGATCAATCAGCCCCAGCATTTT
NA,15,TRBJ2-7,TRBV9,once,CASSVDGGSNYEQYF,TGTGCCAGCAGCGTAGACGGAGGTTCCAACTACGAGCAGTACTTC
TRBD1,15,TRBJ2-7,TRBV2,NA,CASSPARDRSIEQYF,TGTGCCAGCAGCCCCGCCCGGGACAGGTCAATCGAGCAGTACTTC
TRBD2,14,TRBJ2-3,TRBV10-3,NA,CAIALAGDADTQYF,TGTGCCATCGCTCTGGCGGGAGACGCAGATACGCAGTATTTT
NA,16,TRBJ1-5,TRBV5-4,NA,CASSLDGDYSHQPQHF,TGTGCCAGCAGCTTGGACGGCGATTACAGCCATCAGCCCCAGCATTTT
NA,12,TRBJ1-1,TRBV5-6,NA,CASSLRDTEAFF,TGTGCCAGCAGCCTACGAGACACTGAAGCTTTCTTT
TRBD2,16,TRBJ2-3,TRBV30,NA,CEKASGGRGCADTQYF,TGTGAGAAGGCTAGCGGAGGCAGAGGGTGTGCAGATACGCAGTATTTT
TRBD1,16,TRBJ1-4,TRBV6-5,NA,CASSSTWTGSVEKLFF,TGTGCCAGCAGTTCCACCTGGACAGGGTCGGTCGAAAAACTGTTTTTT
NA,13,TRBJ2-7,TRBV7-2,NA,CASSPSTSSEQYF,TGTGCCAGCAGCCCCTCCACTAGTTCCGAGCAGTACTTC
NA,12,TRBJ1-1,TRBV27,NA,CASSFRGAEAFF,TGTGCCAGCAGTTTCCGTGGAGCAGAAGCTTTCTTT
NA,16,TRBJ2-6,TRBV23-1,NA,CARGAIRSSGANVLTF,TGCGCCAGAGGGGCCATCCGATCCTCTGGGGCCAACGTCCTGACTTTC
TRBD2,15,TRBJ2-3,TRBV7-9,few,CASSVGGGRADTQYF,TGTGCCAGCAGCGTAGGCGGAGGGAGGGCAGATACGCAGTATTTT
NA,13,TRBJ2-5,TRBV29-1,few,CSVAGDGQETQYF,TGCAGCGTTGCGGGGGACGGACAAGAGACCCAGTACTTC
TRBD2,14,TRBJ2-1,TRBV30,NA,CAWNSGRANNEQFF,TGTGCCTGGAATAGCGGGAGGGCCAACAATGAGCAGTTCTTC
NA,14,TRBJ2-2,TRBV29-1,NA,CSAQPGGLGGELFF,TGCAGCGCCCAACCCGGGGGGCTCGGCGGGGAGCTGTTTTTT